This TCR beta chain was profiled in a study of blood T cell repertoires in COVID-19. For the study at large: In each case, the material was cDNA or gDNA derived from T cells, B-cell-depleted T cells, or PBMCs.

There are 13 residues in the CDR3. From germline, CDR1 is MDHEN and CDR2 SYDVKM. V lost 4 bases to trimming and J lost 6 bases; unmatched junction nucleotides: 5. Original analysis: Amplified reference gene primers provided the basis for estimating nucleated cell counts. Measured with immunoSEQ multiplex PCR; TCRdb has only the in-frame clones, and not every one. Clone size and the V and J calls come from that table; the DNA yielded D and trimming. The sample holds about 140,000 clones, just under 90% seen once. The origin of this receptor is a woman aged 50 to 60 with active or convalescent COVID-19. Sequencing was done on a sample of peripheral blood. J is TRBJ2-7 and V is TRBV28, with 8 bases fitting TRBD1. CDR3 sequence: CASSSGQGAEQYF. In nucleotides, the CDR3 is TGTGCCAGCAGTTCAGGTCAGGGGGCCGAGCAGTACTTC.